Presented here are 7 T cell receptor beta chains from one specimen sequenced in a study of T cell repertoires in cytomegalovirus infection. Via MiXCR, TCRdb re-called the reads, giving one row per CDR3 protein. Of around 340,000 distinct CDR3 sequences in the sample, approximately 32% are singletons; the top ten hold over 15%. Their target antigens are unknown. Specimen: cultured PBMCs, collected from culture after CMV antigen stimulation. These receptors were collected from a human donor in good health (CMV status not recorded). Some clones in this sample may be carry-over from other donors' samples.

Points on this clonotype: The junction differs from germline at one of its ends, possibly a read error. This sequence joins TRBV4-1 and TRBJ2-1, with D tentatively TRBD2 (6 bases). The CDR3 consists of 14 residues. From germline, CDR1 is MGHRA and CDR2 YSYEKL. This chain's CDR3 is CASSQGGKGLAQFF. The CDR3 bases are TGTGCCAGCAGCCAAGGAGGGAAAGGGCTTGCGCAGTTCTTC.

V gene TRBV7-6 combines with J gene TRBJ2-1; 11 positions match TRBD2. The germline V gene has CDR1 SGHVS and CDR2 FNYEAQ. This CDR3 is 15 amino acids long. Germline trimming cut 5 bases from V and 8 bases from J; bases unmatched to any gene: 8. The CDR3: CASSRRSSGGHEQFF. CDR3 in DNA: TGTGCCAGCAGCCGTCGCTCTAGCGGGGGGCATGAGCAGTTCTTC.

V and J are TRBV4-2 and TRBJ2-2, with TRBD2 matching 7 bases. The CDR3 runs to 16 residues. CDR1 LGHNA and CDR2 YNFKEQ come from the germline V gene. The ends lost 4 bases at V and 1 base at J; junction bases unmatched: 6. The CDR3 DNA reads TGTGCCAGCAGCCCGAGTCTAGCGGAGAACACCGGGGAGCTGTTTTTT. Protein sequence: CASSPSLAENTGELFF.

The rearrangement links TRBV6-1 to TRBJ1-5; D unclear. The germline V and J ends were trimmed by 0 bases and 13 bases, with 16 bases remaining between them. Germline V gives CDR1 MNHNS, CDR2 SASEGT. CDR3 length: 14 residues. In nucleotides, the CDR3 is TGTGCCAGCAGTGAAGCGGCGGTCCCCGCAAGTCAGCATTTT. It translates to CASSEAAVPASQHF.

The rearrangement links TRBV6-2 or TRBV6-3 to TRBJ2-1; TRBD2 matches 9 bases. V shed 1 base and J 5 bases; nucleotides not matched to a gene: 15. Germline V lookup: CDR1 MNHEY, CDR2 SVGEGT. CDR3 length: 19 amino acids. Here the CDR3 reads CASSYWGPLAGELDNEQFF. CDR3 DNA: TGTGCCAGCAGTTACTGGGGGCCCTTAGCGGGGGAATTGGACAATGAGCAGTTCTTC.

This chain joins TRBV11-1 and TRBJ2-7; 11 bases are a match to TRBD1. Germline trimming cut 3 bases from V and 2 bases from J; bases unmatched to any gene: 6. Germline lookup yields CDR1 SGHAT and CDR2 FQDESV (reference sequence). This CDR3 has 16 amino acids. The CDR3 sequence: CASSLGSGQGAYEQYF. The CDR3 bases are TGTGCCAGCAGCTTGGGGTCGGGACAGGGGGCCTACGAGCAGTACTTC.

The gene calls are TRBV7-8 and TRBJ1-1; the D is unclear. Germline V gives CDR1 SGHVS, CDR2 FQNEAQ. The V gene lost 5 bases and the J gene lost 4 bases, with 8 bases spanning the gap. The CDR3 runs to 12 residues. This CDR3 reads CASSIYRTEAFF. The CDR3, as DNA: TGTGCCAGCAGCATCTACCGCACTGAAGCTTTCTTT.